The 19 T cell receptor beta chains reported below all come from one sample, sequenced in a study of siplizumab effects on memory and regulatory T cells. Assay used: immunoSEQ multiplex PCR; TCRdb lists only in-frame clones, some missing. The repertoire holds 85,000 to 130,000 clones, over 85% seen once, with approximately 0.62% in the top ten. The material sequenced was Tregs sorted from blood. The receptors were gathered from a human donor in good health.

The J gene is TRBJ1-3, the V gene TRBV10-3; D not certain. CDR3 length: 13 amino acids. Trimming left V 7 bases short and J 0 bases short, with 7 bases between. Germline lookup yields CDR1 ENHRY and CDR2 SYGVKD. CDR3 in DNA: TGTGCCATCAAAGCTTCCTCTGGAAACACCATATATTTT. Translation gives CAIKASSGNTIYF.

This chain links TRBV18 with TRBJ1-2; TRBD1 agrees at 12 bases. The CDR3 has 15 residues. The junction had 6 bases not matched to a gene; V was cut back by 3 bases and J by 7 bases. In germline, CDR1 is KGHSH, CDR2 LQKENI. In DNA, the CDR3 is TGTGCCAGCTCACCGACCGGGACAGGGGGCTTTGGCTACACCTTC. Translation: CASSPTGTGGFGYTF. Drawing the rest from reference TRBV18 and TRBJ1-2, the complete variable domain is NAGVMQNPRHLVRRRGQEARLRCSPMKGHSHVYWYRQLPEEGLKFMVYLQKENIIDESGMPKERFSAEFPKEGPSILRIQQVVRGDSAAYFCASSPTGTGGFGYTFGSGTRLTVV.

DNA for the CDR3: TGTGCCAGCAGCTTAGGGGCGGCGTCACCCCTCCACTTT. This gives the protein CASSLGAASPLHF. V and J are TRBV5-6 and TRBJ1-6; D may be TRBD1 (5 bases). The CDR3 loop spans 13 amino acids. Per germline, CDR1 SGHDT and CDR2 YYEEEE. Trimming removed 2 bases at V and 10 bases at J, with 10 bases between.

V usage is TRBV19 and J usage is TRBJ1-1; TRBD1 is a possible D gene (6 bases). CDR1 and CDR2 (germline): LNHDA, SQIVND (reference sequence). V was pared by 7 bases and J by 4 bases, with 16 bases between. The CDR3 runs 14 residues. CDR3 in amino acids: CASTQGGYGTEAFF. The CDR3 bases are TGTGCCAGTACCCAAGGGGGATATGGCACTGAAGCTTTCTTT.

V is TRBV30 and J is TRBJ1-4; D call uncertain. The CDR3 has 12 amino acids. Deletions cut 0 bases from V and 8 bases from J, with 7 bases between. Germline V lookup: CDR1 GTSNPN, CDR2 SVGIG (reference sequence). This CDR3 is CAWSVAGEKLFF. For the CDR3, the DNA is TGTGCCTGGAGTGTGGCAGGAGAAAAACTGTTTTTT.

CDR3 sequence (DNA): TGTGCCAGCAGGGCCCGGGTGAACTATGGCTACACCTTC. It specifies CASRARVNYGYTF. The chain carries TRBV6-5 and TRBJ1-2; no definite D call. The CDR3 runs 13 residues. In germline, CDR1 is MNHEY, CDR2 SVGAGI. V lost 6 bases and J 2 bases, leaving 10 bases between the germline ends.

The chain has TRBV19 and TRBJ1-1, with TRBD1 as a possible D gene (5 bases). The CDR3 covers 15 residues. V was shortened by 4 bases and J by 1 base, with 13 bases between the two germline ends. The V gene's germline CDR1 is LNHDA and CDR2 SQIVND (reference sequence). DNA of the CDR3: TGTGCCAGTAGTAGATTTGGGGGTCGGAACACTGAAGCTTTCTTT. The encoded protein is CASSRFGGRNTEAFF. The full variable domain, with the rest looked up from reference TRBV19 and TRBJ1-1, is DGGITQSPKYLFRKEGQNVTLSCEQNLNHDAMYWYRQDPGQGLRLIYYSQIVNDFQKGDIAEGYSVSREKKESFPLTVTSAQKNPTAFYLCASSRFGGRNTEAFFGQGTRLTVV.

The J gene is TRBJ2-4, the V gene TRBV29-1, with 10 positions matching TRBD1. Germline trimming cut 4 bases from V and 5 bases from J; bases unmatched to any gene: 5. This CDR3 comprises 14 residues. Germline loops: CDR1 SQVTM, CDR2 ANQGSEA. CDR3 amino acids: CSVGQGAVQNIQYF. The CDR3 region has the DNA TGCAGCGTTGGACAGGGGGCGGTCCAAAACATTCAGTACTTC.

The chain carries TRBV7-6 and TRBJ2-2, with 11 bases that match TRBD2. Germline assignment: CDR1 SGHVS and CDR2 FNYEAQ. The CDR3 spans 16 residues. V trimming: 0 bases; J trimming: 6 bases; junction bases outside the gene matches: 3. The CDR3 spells CASSLALSGRAGELFF. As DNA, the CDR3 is TGTGCCAGCAGCTTAGCCCTTAGCGGGAGGGCCGGGGAGCTGTTTTTT.

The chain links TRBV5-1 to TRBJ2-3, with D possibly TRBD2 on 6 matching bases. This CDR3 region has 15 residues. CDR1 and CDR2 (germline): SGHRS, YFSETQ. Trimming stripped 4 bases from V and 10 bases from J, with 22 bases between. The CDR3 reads CASSPPTSIGMAQYF. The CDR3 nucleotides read TGCGCCAGCAGCCCGCCGACTAGTATTGGGATGGCGCAGTATTTT.

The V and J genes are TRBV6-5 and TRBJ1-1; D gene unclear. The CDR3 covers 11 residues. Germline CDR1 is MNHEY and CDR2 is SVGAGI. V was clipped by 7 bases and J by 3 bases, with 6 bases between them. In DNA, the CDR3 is TGTGCCAGCACCAGCGACACTGAAGCTTTCTTT. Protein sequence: CASTSDTEAFF.

CDR3 in amino acids: CASSPGATDTQYF. CDR3 sequence (DNA): TGCGCCAGCAGCCCCGGAGCCACAGATACGCAGTATTTT. The chain links TRBV5-1 to TRBJ2-3, with D hard to call. Germline V gene lookup returns CDR1 SGHRS and CDR2 YFSETQ. The ends were cut back, 4 bases at V and 2 bases at J, with 8 bases in the middle. The CDR3 is made up of 13 amino acids.

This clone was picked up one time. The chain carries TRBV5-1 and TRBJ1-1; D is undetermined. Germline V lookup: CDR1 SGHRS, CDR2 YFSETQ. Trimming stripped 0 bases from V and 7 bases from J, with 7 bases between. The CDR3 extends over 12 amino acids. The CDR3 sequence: CASSLVGIEAFF. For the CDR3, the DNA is TGCGCCAGCAGCTTGGTGGGGATTGAAGCTTTCTTT.

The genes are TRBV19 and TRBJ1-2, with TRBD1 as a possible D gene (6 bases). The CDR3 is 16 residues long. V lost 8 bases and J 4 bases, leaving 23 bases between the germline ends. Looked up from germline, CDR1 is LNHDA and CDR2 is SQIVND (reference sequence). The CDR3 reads CASRDTATGVLYGYTF. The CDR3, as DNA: TGTGCCAGTCGGGACACAGCGACAGGCGTTCTCTATGGCTACACCTTC.

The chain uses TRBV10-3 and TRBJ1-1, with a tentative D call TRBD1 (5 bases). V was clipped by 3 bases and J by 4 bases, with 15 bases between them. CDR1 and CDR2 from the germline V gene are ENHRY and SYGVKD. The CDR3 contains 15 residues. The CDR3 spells CAISDWTSGGTEAFF. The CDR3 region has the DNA TGTGCCATCAGTGATTGGACCTCTGGGGGCACTGAAGCTTTCTTT.

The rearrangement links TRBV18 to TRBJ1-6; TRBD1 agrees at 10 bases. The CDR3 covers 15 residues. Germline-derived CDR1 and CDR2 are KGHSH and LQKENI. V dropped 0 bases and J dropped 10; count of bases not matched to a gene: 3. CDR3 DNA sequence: TGTGCCAGCTCACCACCGGGACAGGGGAACTCACCCCTCCACTTT. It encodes CASSPPGQGNSPLHF. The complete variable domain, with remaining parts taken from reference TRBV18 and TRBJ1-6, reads NAGVMQNPRHLVRRRGQEARLRCSPMKGHSHVYWYRQLPEEGLKFMVYLQKENIIDESGMPKERFSAEFPKEGPSILRIQQVVRGDSAAYFCASSPPGQGNSPLHFGNGTRLTVT.

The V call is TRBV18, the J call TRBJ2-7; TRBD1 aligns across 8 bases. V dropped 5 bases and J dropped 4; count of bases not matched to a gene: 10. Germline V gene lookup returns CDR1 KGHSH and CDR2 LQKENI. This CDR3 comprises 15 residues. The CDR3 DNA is TGTGCCAGCTCATCTCCCGGGACAGGCCTGTACGAGCAGTACTTC. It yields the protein CASSSPGTGLYEQYF.

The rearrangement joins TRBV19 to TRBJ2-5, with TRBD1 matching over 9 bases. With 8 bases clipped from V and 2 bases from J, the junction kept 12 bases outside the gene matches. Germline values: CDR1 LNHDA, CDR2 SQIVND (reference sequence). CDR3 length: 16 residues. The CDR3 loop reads CASRRTGTGLQETQYF. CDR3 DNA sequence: TGTGCCAGTCGGCGTACCGGGACAGGGTTACAAGAGACCCAGTACTTC.

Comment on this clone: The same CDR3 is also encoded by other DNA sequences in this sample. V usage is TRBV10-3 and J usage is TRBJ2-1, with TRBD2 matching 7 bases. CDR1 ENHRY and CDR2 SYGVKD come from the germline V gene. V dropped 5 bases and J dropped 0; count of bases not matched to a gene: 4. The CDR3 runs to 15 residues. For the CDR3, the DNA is TGTGCCATCAGTAGATTAGCGGGCTCCTACAATGAGCAGTTCTTC. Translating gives CAISRLAGSYNEQFF.